The clone carrying this T cell receptor beta chain has just a few counts. Its target is not known. The CDR3 runs 19 residues. Germline-derived CDR1 and CDR2 are SGHTA and FQGTGA. V shed 3 bases and J 0 bases; nucleotides not matched to a gene: 6. The data were taken from a study of identical twins. General study results and limits: In monozygotic twins, models underestimated the sharing of out-of-frame TCR alpha.

One entry per CDR3 protein results from TCRdb running MiXCR on the 5' RACE reads. The sample includes roughly 280,000 distinct CDR3 sequences, around 9.7% of them seen just once. Separately, the same data were catalogued under a study of yellow fever vaccine responses in identical twins.

The material sequenced was CD8+ T cells sorted from blood. The origin of this receptor is a woman under 30 in good health. The chain combines TRBV7-3 with TRBJ2-1, with 15 positions matching TRBD2. The CDR3 here is CASSFGLAGGPDSYNEQFF. The DNA of the CDR3 is TGTGCCAGCAGCTTTGGACTAGCGGGGGGGCCTGACTCCTACAATGAGCAGTTCTTC.